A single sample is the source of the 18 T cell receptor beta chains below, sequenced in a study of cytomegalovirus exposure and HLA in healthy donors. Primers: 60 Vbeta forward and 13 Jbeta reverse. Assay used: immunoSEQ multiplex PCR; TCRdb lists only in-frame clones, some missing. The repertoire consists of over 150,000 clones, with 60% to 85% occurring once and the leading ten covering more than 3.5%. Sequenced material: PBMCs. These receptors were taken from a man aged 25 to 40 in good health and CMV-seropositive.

The chain's CDR3 is CASSPGQTTDTQYF. CDR3 DNA sequence: TGTGCCAGCAGCCCGGGACAGACAACAGATACGCAGTATTTT. The chain joins TRBV7-2 to TRBJ2-3; 7 nucleotides line up with TRBD1. Trimming cost V 5 bases and J 3 bases; bases outside gene matches: 5. This CDR3 has 14 residues. Per the germline V gene, CDR1 is SGHTA and CDR2 is FQGNSA.

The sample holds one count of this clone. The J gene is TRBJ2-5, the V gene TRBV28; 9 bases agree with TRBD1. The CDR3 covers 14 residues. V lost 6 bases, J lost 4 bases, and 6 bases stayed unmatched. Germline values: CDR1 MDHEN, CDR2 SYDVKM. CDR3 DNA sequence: TGTGCCAGCAGAAACAGGGGGCGCCGAGAGACCCAGTACTTC. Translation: CASRNRGRRETQYF.

CDR3: CASSLGGGYGYTF. CDR3 bases: TGTGCCAGCAGTTTAGGGGGGGGCTATGGCTACACCTTC. This sequence joins TRBV28 and TRBJ1-2; D perhaps matches TRBD1 (5 bases). The CDR3 consists of 13 residues. CDR1 and CDR2 (germline): MDHEN, SYDVKM. V was shortened by 2 bases and J by 4 bases, with 8 bases between the two germline ends.

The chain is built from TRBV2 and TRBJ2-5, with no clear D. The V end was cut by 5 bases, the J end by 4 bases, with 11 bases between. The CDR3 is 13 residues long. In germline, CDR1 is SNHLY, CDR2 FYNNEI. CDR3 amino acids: CASSLGPGETQYF. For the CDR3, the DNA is TGTGCCAGCAGTTTAGGCCCGGGAGAGACCCAGTACTTC. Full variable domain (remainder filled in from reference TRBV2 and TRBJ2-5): EPEVTQTPSHQVTQMGQEVILRCVPISNHLYFYWYRQILGQKVEFLVSFYNNEISEKSEIFDDQFSVERPDGSNFTLKIRSTKLEDSAMYFCASSLGPGETQYFGPGTRLLVL.

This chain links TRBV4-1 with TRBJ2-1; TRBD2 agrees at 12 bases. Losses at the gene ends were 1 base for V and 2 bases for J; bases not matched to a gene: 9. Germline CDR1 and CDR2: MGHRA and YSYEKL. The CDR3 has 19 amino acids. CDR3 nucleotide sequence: TGCGCCAGCAGCCAAGCGCCTAGCGGGGGGGCACCGGCCTACAATGAGCAGTTCTTC. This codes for CASSQAPSGGAPAYNEQFF.

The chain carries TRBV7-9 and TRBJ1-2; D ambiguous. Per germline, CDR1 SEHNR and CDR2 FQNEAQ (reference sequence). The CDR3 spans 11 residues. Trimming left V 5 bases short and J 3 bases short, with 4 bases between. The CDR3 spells CASSRYYGYTF. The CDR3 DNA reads TGTGCCAGCAGCCGTTACTATGGCTACACCTTC.

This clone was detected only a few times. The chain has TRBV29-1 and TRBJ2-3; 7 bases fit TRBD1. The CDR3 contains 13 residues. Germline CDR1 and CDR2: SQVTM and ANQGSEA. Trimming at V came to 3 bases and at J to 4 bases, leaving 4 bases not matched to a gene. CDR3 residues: CSVEAGGPDTQYF. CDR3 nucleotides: TGCAGCGTTGAGGCAGGGGGTCCAGATACGCAGTATTTT.

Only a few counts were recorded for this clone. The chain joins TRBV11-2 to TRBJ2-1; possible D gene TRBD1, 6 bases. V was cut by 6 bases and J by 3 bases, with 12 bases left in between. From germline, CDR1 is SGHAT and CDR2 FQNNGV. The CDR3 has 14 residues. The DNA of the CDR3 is TGTGCCAGCAGAATACAGGGTCTCTACAATGAGCAGTTCTTC. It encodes CASRIQGLYNEQFF. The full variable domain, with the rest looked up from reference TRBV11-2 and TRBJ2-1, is EAGVAQSPRYKIIEKRQSVAFWCNPISGHATLYWYQQILGQGPKLLIQFQNNGVVDDSQLPKDRFSAERLKGVDSTLKIQPAKLEDSAVYLCASRIQGLYNEQFFGPGTRLTVL.

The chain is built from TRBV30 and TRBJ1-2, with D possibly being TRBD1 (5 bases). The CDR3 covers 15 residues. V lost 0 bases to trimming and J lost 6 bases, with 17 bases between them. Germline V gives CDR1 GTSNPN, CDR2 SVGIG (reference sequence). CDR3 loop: CAWSVLGARGHGYTF. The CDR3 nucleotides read TGTGCCTGGAGTGTACTGGGAGCGCGGGGACATGGCTACACCTTC. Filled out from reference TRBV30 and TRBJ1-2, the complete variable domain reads SQTIHQWPATLVQPVGSPLSLECTVEGTSNPNLYWYRQAAGRGLQLLFYSVGIGQISSEVPQNLSASRPQDRQFILSSKKLLLSDSGFYLCAWSVLGARGHGYTFGSGTRLTVV.

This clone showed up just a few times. CDR3 residues: CASSRQVGGETQYF. The CDR3 nucleotides are TGTGCCAGCAGCCGGCAGGTGGGGGGAGAGACCCAGTACTTC. The chain uses TRBV5-4 and TRBJ2-5; tentative D call: TRBD2 (6 bases). The CDR3 runs 14 residues. V lost 4 bases to trimming and J lost 4 bases, with 14 bases between them. The germline V gene has CDR1 SGHNT and CDR2 YYREEE (reference sequence).

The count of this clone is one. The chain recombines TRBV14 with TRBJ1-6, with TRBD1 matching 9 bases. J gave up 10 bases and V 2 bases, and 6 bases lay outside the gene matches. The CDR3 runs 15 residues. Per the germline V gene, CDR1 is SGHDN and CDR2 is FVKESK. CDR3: CASSQTGGVWSPLHF. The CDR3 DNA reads TGTGCCAGCAGCCAAACAGGGGGCGTTTGGTCACCCCTCCACTTT. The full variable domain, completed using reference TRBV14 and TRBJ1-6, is EAGVTQFPSHSVIEKGQTVTLRCDPISGHDNLYWYRRVMGKEIKFLLHFVKESKQDESGMPNNRFLAERTGGTYSTLKVQPAELEDSGVYFCASSQTGGVWSPLHFGNGTRLTVT.

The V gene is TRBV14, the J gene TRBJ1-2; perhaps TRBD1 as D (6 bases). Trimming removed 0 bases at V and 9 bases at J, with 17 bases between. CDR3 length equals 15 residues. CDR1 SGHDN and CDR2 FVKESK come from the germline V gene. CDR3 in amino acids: CASSQDWRQGSRYTF. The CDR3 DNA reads TGTGCCAGCAGCCAAGATTGGCGGCAGGGGAGCCGCTACACCTTC.

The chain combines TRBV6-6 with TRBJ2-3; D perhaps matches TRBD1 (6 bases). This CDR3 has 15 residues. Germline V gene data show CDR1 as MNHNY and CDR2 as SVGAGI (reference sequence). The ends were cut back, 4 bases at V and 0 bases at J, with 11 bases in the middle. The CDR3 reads CASSLWTDSTDTQYF. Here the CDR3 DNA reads TGTGCCAGCAGTTTGTGGACAGACAGCACAGATACGCAGTATTTT.

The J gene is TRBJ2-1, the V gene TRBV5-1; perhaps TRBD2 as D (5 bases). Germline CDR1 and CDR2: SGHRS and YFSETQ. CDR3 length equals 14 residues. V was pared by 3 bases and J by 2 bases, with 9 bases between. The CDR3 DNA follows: TGCGCCAGCAGCTCATCGGGGACCTACAATGAGCAGTTCTTC. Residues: CASSSSGTYNEQFF.

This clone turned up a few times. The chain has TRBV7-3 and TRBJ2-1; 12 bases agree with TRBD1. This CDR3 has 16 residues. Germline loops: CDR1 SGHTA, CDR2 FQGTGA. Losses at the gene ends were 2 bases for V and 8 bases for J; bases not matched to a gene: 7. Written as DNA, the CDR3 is TGTGCCAGCAGCTTATGGGGGACAGGGGGCCCCGATGAGCAGTTCTTC. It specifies CASSLWGTGGPDEQFF.

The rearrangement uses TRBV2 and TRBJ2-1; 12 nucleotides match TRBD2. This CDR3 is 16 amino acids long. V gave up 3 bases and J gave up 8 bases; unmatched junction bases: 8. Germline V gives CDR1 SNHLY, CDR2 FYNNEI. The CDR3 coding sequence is TGTGCCAGCAGTGAGTGGGCTAGCGGGGGGGCCGATGAGCAGTTCTTC. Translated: CASSEWASGGADEQFF.

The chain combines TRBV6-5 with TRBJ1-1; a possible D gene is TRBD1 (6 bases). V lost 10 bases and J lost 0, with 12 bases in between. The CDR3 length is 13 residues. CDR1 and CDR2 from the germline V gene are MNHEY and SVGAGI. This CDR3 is CAIMDRMNTEAFF. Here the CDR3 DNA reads TGTGCCATTATGGACAGAATGAACACTGAAGCTTTCTTT.

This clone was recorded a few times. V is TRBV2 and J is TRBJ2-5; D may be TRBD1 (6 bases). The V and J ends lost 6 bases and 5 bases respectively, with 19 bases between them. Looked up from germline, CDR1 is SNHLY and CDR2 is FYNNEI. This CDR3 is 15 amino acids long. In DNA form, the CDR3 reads TGTGCCAGCAGAGACTCCCGGGACACCGGGGAGACCCAGTACTTC. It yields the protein CASRDSRDTGETQYF.